The 2 T cell receptor beta chains in this list originate from one sample, sequenced in a study of cytomegalovirus exposure and HLA in healthy donors. The PCR employed 60 Vbeta primers together with 13 Jbeta primers. Sequencing was performed with immunoSEQ multiplex PCR; in TCRdb, only in-frame clones are kept and a portion is missing. In the table there are about 120,000 clones, approximately 78% of which are singletons. Sequenced sample: PBMCs. These receptor sequences come from a man aged 40-49 years in good health and CMV-seronegative.

The chain links TRBV7-2 to TRBJ2-7; unclear D gene. V lost 2 bases to trimming and J lost 6 bases, with 8 bases between them. The germline V gene has CDR1 SGHTA and CDR2 FQGNSA. This CDR3 has 12 amino acids. For the CDR3, the DNA is TGTGCCAGCAGCTTATTCGGTATCGAGCAGTACTTC. It yields the protein CASSLFGIEQYF.

The rearrangement uses TRBV2 and TRBJ2-3, with 8 bases matching TRBD2. J lost 0 bases, V lost 6 bases, and 11 bases had no gene match. The CDR3 consists of 17 residues. CDR1 is SNHLY and CDR2 is FYNNEI in the germline V gene. As DNA, the CDR3 is TGTGCCAGCAGGGCCCCCCACGGCGGGGGGAGCACAGATACGCAGTATTTT. It specifies CASRAPHGGGSTDTQYF.